This T cell receptor beta chain appears in the sequencing data of a study of blood T cell repertoires in COVID-19. Overall study: Researchers got acute and convalescent COVID-19 samples from the United States, Italy and Spain. The cDNA or gDNA used as material had been derived from T cells, B-cell-depleted T cells, or PBMCs.

In the authors' workflow: Estimates of nucleated cell counts were drawn from the amplification of reference gene primers. The protocol was immunoSEQ multiplex PCR, while the TCRdb copy is restricted to in-frame clones and leaves out a portion. V and J calls and clone size follow that table, whereas D and trimming were derived from the DNA. The sample records 220,000 or so clones, roughly 84% being singletons. Germline loops: CDR1 SNHLY, CDR2 FYNNEI. V trimming: 3 bases; J trimming: 1 base; junction bases outside the gene matches: 6. There are 15 residues in the CDR3. The rearrangement uses TRBV2 and TRBJ2-7; 7 bases map to TRBD1. The sequence was collected from a woman aged 55-70 years with acute or convalescent COVID-19. The sequencing sample was made of peripheral blood. The DNA for the CDR3 is TGTGCCAGCAGTGAGTCGGCAGGGGGATCCTACGAGCAGTACTTC. Its translation: CASSESAGGSYEQYF.